The clone carrying this TCR beta chain was observed at least ten times. The antigen remains unidentified. Time point denoted: sample taken at primary tumor resection. The approximately 78 donors had untreated early-stage non-small cell lung cancer. Tumor, nontumor lung or frozen PBMC supplied whole RNA that was sequenced unsorted. These data come from a study of spatial heterogeneity in lung cancer. V lost 2 bases, J lost 1 base, and 21 bases lay in between. CDR3 size: 18 residues. The library protocol tagged each TCR cDNA with a unique molecular identifier. TCRdb processed the 5' RACE reads anew with MiXCR; each CDR3 protein has one entry. Of 20,000 to 25,000 distinct CDR3 sequences in the sample, around 4.3% were seen once. Broader study findings: At tumor resection, ubiquitous expanded TCRs were detected in blood more often than later.

This clonotype originated in a male donor with early-stage non-small cell lung cancer. The material sequenced was PBMCs, taken at surgery. The V and J genes are TRBV5-3 and TRBJ2-5, with TRBD1 as a possible D gene (6 bases). TRBV5-3 falls under the ORF class, with uncertain function. CDR3 coding DNA: TGTGCCAGAAGCTTTAACTCAGGGACACCCGCGGCCCAAGAGACCCAGTACTTC. As protein: CARSFNSGTPAAQETQYF.